This T cell receptor (beta chain) derives from a study of blood T cell repertoires in COVID-19. Study details: Samples representing acute and convalescent COVID-19 were sourced from the United States, Italy and Spain.

CDR3 size: 12 residues. Per the germline V gene, CDR1 is SGHTA and CDR2 is FQGNSA. Trimming shortened V by 0 bases and J by 9 bases, and 8 bases separated the two germline ends. Under the authors' procedure: How many nucleated cells were present was estimated from reference gene primer amplification. The repertoire was sequenced with immunoSEQ multiplex PCR; TCRdb's copy has only in-frame clones and lacks some. The DNA gave D and trimming, while V, J and clone size come from that table. The repertoire holds 25,000 to 35,000 clones, with 60% to 85% as singletons. The chain links TRBV7-2 to TRBJ2-5; D is uncertain. Sequencing was performed on peripheral blood. This clonotype was sampled from a woman between 65 and 79 years old with active or convalescent COVID-19. CDR3 residues: CASSLALRAQYF. CDR3 nucleotides: TGTGCCAGCAGCTTAGCCCTACGGGCCCAGTACTTC.